This paragraph reports one T cell receptor (beta chain). These data come from a study of blood T cell repertoires in COVID-19. Turning to the study itself: Nucleic acid was either cDNA or gDNA, and it came from T cells, B-cell-depleted T cells, or PBMCs.

Losses at the gene ends were 4 bases for V and 2 bases for J; bases not matched to a gene: 4. The CDR3 runs 15 residues. The germline V gene encodes CDR1 SGHDN and CDR2 FVKESK. In the authors' methods: Amplified reference gene primers provided the basis for estimating nucleated cell counts. The data were produced by immunoSEQ multiplex PCR, yet TCRdb's version contains in-frame clones alone and is incomplete. V and J calls plus clone size are reproduced from that table; the DNA served to infer D and trimming. The sample holds under 85,000 clones, around 83% seen once. Specimen: peripheral blood. The gene calls are TRBV14 and TRBJ2-5; 10 nucleotides align to TRBD2. The TCR was taken from a man older than 75 with active or convalescent COVID-19. CDR3 coding DNA: TGTGCCAGCAGCCGCATAGCGGGGGGACAAGAGACCCAGTACTTC. This encodes CASSRIAGGQETQYF.